This T cell receptor (beta chain) was captured in a study of blood T cell repertoires in COVID-19. Study-level information: Samples of COVID-19 (acute and convalescent) were obtained from the United States, Italy and Spain. Sources were T cells, B-cell-depleted T cells, or PBMCs; the material itself was cDNA or gDNA.

Recovery meant two consecutive negative NP/OP PCR tests, professional clearance, or resolved symptoms. The CDR3 extends over 14 amino acids. Germline loops: CDR1 SGHVS, CDR2 FQNEAQ. Germline trimming cut 6 bases from V and 2 bases from J; bases unmatched to any gene: 6. This clone was seen more than once but under ten times. Data came from immunoSEQ multiplex PCR; TCRdb stores just in-frame clones and leaves some out. The table lists approximately 230,000 clones, about nine tenths of them singletons. The clonotype was recovered from a man between 35 and 55 years old who had recovered from COVID-19. V is TRBV7-8 and J is TRBJ2-5, with TRBD1 identical over 7 bases. The sample comprised PBMCs or T cells enriched from blood (not recorded which). The CDR3 loop reads CASRYRGWQETQYF. In DNA form, the CDR3 reads TGTGCCAGCAGATACAGGGGATGGCAAGAGACCCAGTACTTC.